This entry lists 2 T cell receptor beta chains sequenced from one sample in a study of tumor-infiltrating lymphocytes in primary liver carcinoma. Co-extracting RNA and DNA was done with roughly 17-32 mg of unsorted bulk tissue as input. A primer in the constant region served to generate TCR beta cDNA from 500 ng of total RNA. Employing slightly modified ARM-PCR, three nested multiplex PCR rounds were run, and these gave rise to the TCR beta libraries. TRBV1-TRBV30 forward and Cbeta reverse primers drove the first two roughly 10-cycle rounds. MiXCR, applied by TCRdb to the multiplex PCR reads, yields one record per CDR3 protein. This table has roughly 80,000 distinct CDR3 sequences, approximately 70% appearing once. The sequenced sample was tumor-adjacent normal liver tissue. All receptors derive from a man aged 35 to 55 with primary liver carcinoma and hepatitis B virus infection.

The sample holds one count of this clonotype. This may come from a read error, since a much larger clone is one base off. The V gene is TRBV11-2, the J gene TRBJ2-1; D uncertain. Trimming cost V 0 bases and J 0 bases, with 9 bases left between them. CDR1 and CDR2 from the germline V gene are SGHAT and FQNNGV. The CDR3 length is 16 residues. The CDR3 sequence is CASSLDMSSSYNEQFF. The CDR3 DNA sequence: TGTGCCAGCAGCTTAGATATGTCCAGCTCCTACAATGAGCAGTTCTTC.

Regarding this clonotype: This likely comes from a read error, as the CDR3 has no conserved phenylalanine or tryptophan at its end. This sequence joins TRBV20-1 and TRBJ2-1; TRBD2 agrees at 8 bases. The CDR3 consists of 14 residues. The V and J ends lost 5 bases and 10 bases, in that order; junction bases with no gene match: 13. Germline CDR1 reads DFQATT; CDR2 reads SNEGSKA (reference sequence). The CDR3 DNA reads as TGCAGTGCTTTAGCGGGACCTCCCTGGGGCGAGCAGTTCTTG. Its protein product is CSALAGPPWGEQFL.